This T cell receptor beta chain was retrieved from a study of blood T cell repertoires in COVID-19. Study context: Both acute and convalescent COVID-19 samples were obtained from the United States, Italy and Spain. The cDNA or gDNA used as material had been derived from T cells, B-cell-depleted T cells, or PBMCs.

The CDR3 extends over 15 amino acids. Trimming took 1 base from V and 8 from J; bases not matched to a gene: 10. Germline V gene data show CDR1 as KGHSH and CDR2 as LQKENI. Authors' processing steps: Nucleated cell counts were estimated from reference gene primer amplification. Sequencing was performed with immunoSEQ multiplex PCR; in TCRdb, only in-frame clones are kept and a portion is missing. V and J calls and clone size are those listed in that table; D and trimming were worked out from the DNA. The data contain 240,000 or so clones, 75% to 90% of them singletons. Source material: peripheral blood. The TCR sequence derives from a man in his 60s who had recovered from COVID-19. The chain has TRBV18 and TRBJ1-2, with TRBD1 matching over 7 bases. The CDR3 nucleotides read TGTGCCAGCTCACCACAGGGGGCGCGAATGGAAGGCTACACCTTC. Translated, it gives CASSPQGARMEGYTF.